The rows below give T cell receptor beta chains drawn from one sample of a study of CD8 T cells in Susac syndrome. TCRdb used MiXCR to reprocess the immunoSEQ multiplex PCR reads, holding one entry per CDR3 protein. The sample has 130,000 or so distinct CDR3 sequences; roughly 94% are singletons. Sequencing was performed on CD8+ T cells from PBMCs. Every receptor here comes from a human donor with Susac syndrome. The CDR3 runs from the conserved cysteine through the conserved F or W. A D gene is named only where the DNA matches it firmly. Clone size is shown for a subset of rows, as once, few, many or a class of expanded clone.

>TRBV12-3/TRBV12-4|TRBJ2-1|-|-
CASSPPFPNEQFF
TGTGCCAGCAGTCCCCCCTTTCCCAATGAGCAGTTCTTC
>TRBV2|TRBJ1-5|-|TRBD1
CASRGQGVNSNQPQHF
TGTGCCAGCAGAGGGCAGGGGGTCAATAGCAATCAGCCCCAGCATTTT
>TRBV7-6|TRBJ1-1|-|-
CASQDRLNTEAFF
TGTGCCAGCCAAGACAGGTTGAACACTGAAGCTTTCTTT
>TRBV5-6|TRBJ1-1|-|-
CASSRRGLANTEAFF
TGTGCCAGCAGCCGTAGAGGGTTGGCGAACACTGAAGCTTTCTTT
>TRBV7-9|TRBJ2-3|-|-
CASSPAGISTDTQYF
TGTGCCAGCAGCCCCGCAGGGATTAGCACAGATACGCAGTATTTT
>TRBV20-1|TRBJ2-1|once|-
CSARGSPTRRNEQFF
TGCAGTGCTAGGGGGTCCCCGACGCGACGGAATGAGCAGTTCTTC
>TRBV2|TRBJ2-1|-|TRBD2
CASRTSRGGSGEQFF
TGTGCCAGCAGGACCTCTCGGGGGGGCTCAGGTGAGCAGTTCTTC
>TRBV19|TRBJ1-2|-|-
CASISAGAGPLYGYTF
TGTGCCAGTATCTCAGCGGGGGCAGGTCCTCTCTATGGCTACACCTTC
>TRBV5-1|TRBJ1-2|-|-
CASSTYKDGYTF
TGCGCCAGCAGCACCTACAAGGATGGCTACACCTTC
>TRBV28|TRBJ2-5|once|TRBD1
CASSLWDRGQETQYF
TGTGCCAGCAGTTTATGGGACAGGGGCCAAGAGACCCAGTACTTC
>TRBV29-1|TRBJ1-2|-|-
CSAIDRSPNYGYTF
TGCAGCGCTATCGACAGGAGCCCTAACTATGGCTACACCTTC
>TRBV12-3/TRBV12-4|TRBJ2-7|-|-
CASSLGSAEQYF
TGTGCCAGCAGTTTAGGGTCAGCTGAGCAGTACTTC
>TRBV27|TRBJ1-2|-|-
CACWGDKGYTF
TGTGCCTGCTGGGGGGATAAGGGCTACACCTTC
>TRBV12-3/TRBV12-4|TRBJ2-3|-|-
CASLSGLSTDTQYF
TGTGCCAGCCTCTCGGGGTTGAGCACAGATACGCAGTATTTT
>TRBV9|TRBJ2-1|-|-
CASSGLHNEQFF
TGTGCCAGCAGCGGACTTCACAATGAGCAGTTCTTC
>TRBV29-1|TRBJ2-5|-|-
CSVVLRVLVRETQYF
TGCAGCGTTGTTTTAAGGGTTTTAGTACGGGAGACCCAGTACTTC
>TRBV29-1|TRBJ1-2|-|-
CSATVRNYGYTF
TGCAGCGCCACTGTCAGAAACTATGGCTACACCTTC
>TRBV9|TRBJ1-1|-|TRBD1
CASSASTGGLPEAFF
TGTGCCAGCAGCGCCTCGACAGGGGGCTTGCCTGAAGCTTTCTTT
>TRBV20-1|TRBJ2-7|-|TRBD1
CSAVAGTGGEQYF
TGCAGTGCTGTAGCGGGGACAGGGGGCGAGCAGTACTTC
>TRBV11-2|TRBJ2-7|-|-
CASGVRDLYEQYF
TGTGCCAGCGGAGTCCGGGACTTATACGAGCAGTACTTC
>TRBV7-6|TRBJ2-7|-|-
CASSLATSGSKNEQYF
TGTGCCAGCAGCTTAGCGACCTCGGGGTCTAAAAACGAGCAGTACTTC
>TRBV7-9|TRBJ2-7|-|TRBD2
CASSLASGGIDEQYF
TGTGCCAGCAGCTTAGCCAGCGGGGGTATAGACGAGCAGTACTTC
>TRBV24-1|TRBJ2-3|-|-
CATSPGQPPVTDTQYF
TGTGCCACCAGCCCGGGACAACCACCAGTCACAGATACGCAGTATTTT
>TRBV2|TRBJ2-7|few|-
CASRWTAGGYEQYF
TGTGCCAGCAGGTGGACAGCCGGGGGCTACGAGCAGTACTTC
>TRBV5-6|TRBJ1-2|once|-
CASSSGHNYGYTF
TGTGCCAGCAGCTCGGGGCACAACTATGGCTACACCTTC
>TRBV6-4|TRBJ1-5|-|-
CASSDDSGALGQPQHF
TGTGCCAGCAGTGACGACTCGGGGGCATTGGGTCAGCCCCAGCATTTT
>TRBV10-1|TRBJ1-1|-|-
CASSAVRQRNTEAFF
TGCGCCAGCAGCGCGGTGCGGCAGAGGAACACTGAAGCTTTCTTT
>TRBV13|TRBJ1-2|-|-
CASSVRSPLYGYTF
TGTGCCAGCAGTGTAAGGTCTCCTCTCTATGGCTACACCTTC